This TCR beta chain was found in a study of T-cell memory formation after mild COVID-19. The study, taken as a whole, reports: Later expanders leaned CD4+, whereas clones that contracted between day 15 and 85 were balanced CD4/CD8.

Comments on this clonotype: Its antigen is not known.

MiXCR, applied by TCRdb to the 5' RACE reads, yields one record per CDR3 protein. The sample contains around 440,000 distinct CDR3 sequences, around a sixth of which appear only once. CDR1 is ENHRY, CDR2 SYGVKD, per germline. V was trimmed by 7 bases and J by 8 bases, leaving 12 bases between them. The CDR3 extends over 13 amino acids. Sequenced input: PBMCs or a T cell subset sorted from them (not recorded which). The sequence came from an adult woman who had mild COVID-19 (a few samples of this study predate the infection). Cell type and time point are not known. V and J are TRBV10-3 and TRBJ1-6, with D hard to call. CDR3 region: CAITPGQDSPLHF. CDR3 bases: TGTGCCATCACTCCAGGCCAAGATTCACCCCTCCACTTT.